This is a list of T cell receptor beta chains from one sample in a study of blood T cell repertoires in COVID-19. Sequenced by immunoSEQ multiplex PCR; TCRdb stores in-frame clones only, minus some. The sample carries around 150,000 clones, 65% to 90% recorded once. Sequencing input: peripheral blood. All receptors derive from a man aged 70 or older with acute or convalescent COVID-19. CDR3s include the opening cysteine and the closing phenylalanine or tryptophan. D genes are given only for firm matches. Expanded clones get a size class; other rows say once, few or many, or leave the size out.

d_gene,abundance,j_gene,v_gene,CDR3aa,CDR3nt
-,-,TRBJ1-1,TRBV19,CASSIPYMNTEAFF,TGTGCCAGTAGTATTCCCTATATGAACACTGAAGCTTTCTTT
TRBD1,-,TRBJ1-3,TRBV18,CASSPLGTGGASPSGNTIYF,TGTGCCAGCTCCCCCCTGGGGACAGGGGGCGCATCCCCCTCTGGAAACACCATATATTTT
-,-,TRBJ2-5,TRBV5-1,CASSSRTATQETQYF,TGCGCCAGCAGCTCCCGGACAGCAACTCAAGAGACCCAGTACTTC
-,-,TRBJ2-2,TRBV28,CASSFQVNTGELFF,TGTGCCAGCAGTTTCCAGGTGAACACCGGGGAGCTGTTTTTT
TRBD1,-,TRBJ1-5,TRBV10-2,CASSQTGTQPQHF,TGCGCCAGCAGTCAGACAGGGACTCAGCCCCAGCATTTT
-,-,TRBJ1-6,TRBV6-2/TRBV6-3,CASSPLGPQSPLHF,TGTGCCAGCAGCCCCCTGGGGCCCCAGTCACCCCTCCACTTT
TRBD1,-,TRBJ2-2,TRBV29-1,CSVVSGQANTGELFF,TGCAGCGTTGTGTCGGGACAGGCGAACACCGGGGAGCTGTTTTTT
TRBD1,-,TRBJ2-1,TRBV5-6,CASSTGTGAEQFF,TGTGCCAGCAGCACTGGGACAGGGGCTGAGCAGTTCTTC
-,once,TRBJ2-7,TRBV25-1,CASSESSAPSYEQYF,TGTGCCAGCAGTGAATCGAGTGCGCCCTCCTACGAGCAGTACTTC
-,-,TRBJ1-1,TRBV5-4,CASSLGGMNTEAFF,TGTGCCAGCAGCTTGGGGGGCATGAACACTGAAGCTTTCTTT
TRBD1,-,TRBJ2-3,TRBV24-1,CATSSPGTGVTDTQYF,TGTGCCACCAGTTCCCCCGGGACAGGGGTCACAGATACGCAGTATTTT
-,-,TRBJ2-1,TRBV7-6,CASSLAQGNEQFF,TGTGCCAGCAGCTTAGCACAGGGCAATGAGCAGTTCTTC
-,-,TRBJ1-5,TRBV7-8,CASSSTWGNQPQHF,TGTGCCAGCAGCTCGACATGGGGCAATCAGCCCCAGCATTTT
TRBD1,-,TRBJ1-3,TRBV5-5,CASSSYTGTGAGNTIYF,TGTGCCAGCAGCTCCTACACCGGGACAGGGGCTGGAAACACCATATATTTT
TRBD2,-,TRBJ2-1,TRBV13,CASSLSKNLLTSGTSEQFF,TGTGCCAGCAGCTTATCAAAGAACTTGTTGACTAGCGGGACTAGTGAGCAGTTCTTC
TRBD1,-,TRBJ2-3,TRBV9,CASSGGQGLSTDTQYF,TGTGCCAGCAGCGGGGGACAGGGTCTGAGCACAGATACGCAGTATTTT
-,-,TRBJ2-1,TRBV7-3,CASSLGHNNEQFF,TGTGCCAGCAGCCTTGGACACAACAATGAGCAGTTCTTC
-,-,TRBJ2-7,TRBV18,CASSPGSYEQYF,TGTGCCAGCTCACCCGGCTCCTACGAGCAGTACTTC
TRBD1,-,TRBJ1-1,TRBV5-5,CASSLGTGRLVTEAFF,TGTGCCAGCAGCTTGGGGACAGGGAGGCTCGTCACTGAAGCTTTCTTT
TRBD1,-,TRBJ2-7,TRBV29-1,CSVGDSPYEQYF,TGCAGCGTCGGGGACAGTCCCTACGAGCAGTACTTC
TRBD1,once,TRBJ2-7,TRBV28,CASSYPGQGAYEQYF,TGTGCCAGCAGTTATCCGGGACAGGGGGCCTACGAGCAGTACTTC
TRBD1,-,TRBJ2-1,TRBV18,CASSRWDSAEQFF,TGTGCCAGCTCACGCTGGGACAGCGCCGAGCAGTTCTTC
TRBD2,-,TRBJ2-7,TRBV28,CASSPRVAGYYEQYF,TGTGCCAGCAGCCCCCGTGTAGCGGGATACTACGAGCAGTACTTC
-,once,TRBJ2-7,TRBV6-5,CASRKGLTNYEQYF,TGTGCCAGCAGAAAGGGACTCACCAACTACGAGCAGTACTTC
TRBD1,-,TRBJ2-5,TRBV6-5,CASEDRGRLGETQYF,TGTGCCAGCGAAGACAGGGGGCGCTTAGGAGAGACCCAGTACTTC
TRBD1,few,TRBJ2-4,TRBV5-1,CASQREPGQGKYIQYF,TGCGCCAGCCAAAGGGAGCCGGGACAGGGAAAGTACATTCAGTACTTC
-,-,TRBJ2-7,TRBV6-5,CASSYDRTSTYEQYF,TGTGCCAGCAGTTATGACAGAACATCAACCTACGAGCAGTACTTC
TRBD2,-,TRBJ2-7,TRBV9,CASSVGLGGSTYEQYF,TGTGCCAGCAGCGTAGGGCTCGGGGGGTCTACCTACGAGCAGTACTTC
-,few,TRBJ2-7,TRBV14,CASSQSLKAYEQYF,TGTGCCAGCAGCCAGTCCCTCAAAGCTTACGAGCAGTACTTC
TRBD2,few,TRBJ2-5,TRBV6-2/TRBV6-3,CASSFRTRPQETQYF,TGTGCCAGCAGTTTTCGGACTAGACCTCAAGAGACCCAGTACTTC
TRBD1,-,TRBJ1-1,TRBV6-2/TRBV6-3,CASSSLAGTDEAFF,TGTGCCAGCAGTTCGCTTGCCGGGACAGATGAAGCTTTCTTT
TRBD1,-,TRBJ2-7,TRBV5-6,CASSRDRSYEQYF,TGTGCCAGCAGCAGGGACAGGTCCTACGAGCAGTACTTC
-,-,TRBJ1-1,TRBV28,CASSSLENTEAFF,TGTGCCAGCAGCTCCCTAGAGAACACTGAAGCTTTCTTT
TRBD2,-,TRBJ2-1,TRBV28,CASSFGLAAVF,TGTGCCAGCAGTTTTGGGCTAGCGGCCGTCTTC
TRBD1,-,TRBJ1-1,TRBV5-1,CASSSWDSEAFF,TGCGCCAGCAGCTCCTGGGACAGTGAAGCTTTCTTT
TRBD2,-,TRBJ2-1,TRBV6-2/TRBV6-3,CASSYVAGGPNEQFF,TGTGCCAGCAGTTATGTAGCGGGAGGGCCGAATGAGCAGTTCTTC
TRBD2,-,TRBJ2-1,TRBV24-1,CATSDGTSGFYNEQFF,TGTGCCACCAGTGACGGGACTAGCGGGTTCTACAATGAGCAGTTCTTC
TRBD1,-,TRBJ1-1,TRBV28,CASRQGWTFF,TGTGCCAGTAGACAGGGTTGGACTTTCTTT
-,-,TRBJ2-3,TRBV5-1,CASSRDSRDTQYF,TGCGCCAGCAGCCGAGACAGTCGAGATACGCAGTATTTT
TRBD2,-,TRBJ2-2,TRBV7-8,CASSLPLAGSNTGELFF,TGTGCCAGCAGCCTCCCACTAGCGGGATCCAACACCGGGGAGCTGTTTTTT
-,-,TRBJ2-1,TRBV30,CAWSTGLSYNEQFF,TGTGCCTGGAGTACGGGACTCTCCTACAATGAGCAGTTCTTC
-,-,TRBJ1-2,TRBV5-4,CASSLDRDDGYTF,TGTGCCAGCAGCTTGGACAGGGACGATGGCTACACCTTC
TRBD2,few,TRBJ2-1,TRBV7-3,CASSLSLVSSGNEQFF,TGTGCCAGCAGCTTAAGTCTGGTTAGTAGCGGGAATGAGCAGTTCTTC
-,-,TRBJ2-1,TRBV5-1,CASSRREPHNEQFF,TGCGCCAGCAGCCGTAGAGAGCCCCACAATGAGCAGTTCTTC
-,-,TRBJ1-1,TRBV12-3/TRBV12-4,CASGTLEAFF,TGTGCCAGCGGCACCCTTGAAGCTTTCTTT
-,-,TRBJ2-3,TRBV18,CASSPRVQGTDTQYF,TGTGCCAGCTCTCCCAGGGTACAGGGCACAGATACGCAGTATTTT
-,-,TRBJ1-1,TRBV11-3,CASSLGRVNTEAFF,TGTGCCAGCAGCTTAGGCAGGGTAAACACTGAAGCTTTCTTT
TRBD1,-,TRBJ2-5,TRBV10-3,CAISYDRGGETQYF,TGTGCCATCAGTTACGACAGGGGCGGGGAGACCCAGTACTTC
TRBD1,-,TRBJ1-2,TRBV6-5,CASKIQGAKGYTF,TGTGCCAGCAAAATACAGGGGGCGAAGGGCTACACCTTC
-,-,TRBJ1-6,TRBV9,CASSVGHTNSPLHF,TGTGCCAGCAGCGTAGGGCATACCAATTCACCCCTCCACTTT
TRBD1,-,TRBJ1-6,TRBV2,CASNRGSGSPLHF,TGTGCCAGCAACAGGGGGAGCGGTTCACCCCTCCACTTT
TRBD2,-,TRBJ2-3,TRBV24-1,CATGTSGSGSTDTQYF,TGTGCCACCGGGACTAGCGGGAGTGGGAGCACAGATACGCAGTATTTT